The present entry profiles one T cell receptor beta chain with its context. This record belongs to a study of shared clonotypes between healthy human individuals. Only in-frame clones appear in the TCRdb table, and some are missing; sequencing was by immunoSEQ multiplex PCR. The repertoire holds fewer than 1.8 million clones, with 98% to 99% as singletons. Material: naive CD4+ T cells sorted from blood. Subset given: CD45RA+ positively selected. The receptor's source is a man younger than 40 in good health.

CDR3 loop: CASSYRDINYNEQFF. In DNA form, the CDR3 reads TGTGCCAGCAGCTACCGGGACATCAACTACAATGAGCAGTTCTTC. J is TRBJ2-1 and V is TRBV5-6, with a weak D call TRBD1 (6 bases). Germline values: CDR1 SGHDT, CDR2 YYEEEE. The V end lost 3 bases, the J end lost 3 bases, and 13 bases lay between the germline ends. This CDR3 has 15 amino acids. Filled out from reference TRBV5-6 and TRBJ2-1, the complete variable domain reads DAGVTQSPTHLIKTRGQQVTLRCSPKSGHDTVSWYQQALGQGPQFIFQYYEEEERQRGNFPDRFSGHQFPNYSSELNVNALLLGDSALYLCASSYRDINYNEQFFGPGTRLTVL.